Included here is one T cell receptor (beta chain) sequence, with context. These data are taken from a study of shared clonotypes between healthy human individuals. Only in-frame clones appear in the TCRdb table, and some are missing; sequencing was by immunoSEQ multiplex PCR. This table has about 600,000 clones, around 97% appearing once. The junction had 10 bases not matched to a gene; V was cut back by 6 bases and J by 6 bases. Germline loops: CDR1 SGHRS, CDR2 YFSETQ. This CDR3 spans 17 amino acids. Sequenced sample: naive CD4+ T cells sorted from blood. The subset denotes: CD45RA+ positively selected. The sequence derives from a woman aged 25 to 45 in good health. This chain connects TRBV5-1 to TRBJ2-2; TRBD2 agrees at 14 bases. The CDR3 spells CASTSGGLAGAPGELFF. The CDR3 region has the DNA TGCGCCAGCACTTCGGGGGGACTAGCGGGAGCCCCCGGGGAGCTGTTTTTT.